The subject of this entry is one TCR beta chain. There are many counts of this clonotype. What antigen it recognizes has not been identified. The record has no base qualities; no much larger clone is one base away. The library came from 5' RACE. Reads for this sample came from an Illumina HiSeq 2500. A second 7 to 11 cycle PCR used a sample-barcoded 5' primer and a J-beta primer mix. A template-switch 5' adaptor carrying 12 random nucleotides introduced a unique molecular identifier onto each TCR beta cDNA molecule. At least 3 million CDR3-containing paired-end reads were obtained from each sample. First-strand cDNA synthesis was performed from all RNA using the Mint cDNA synthesis kit, with priming by a TRBC-specific oligonucleotide. Following uracil-DNA glycosylase treatment, all cDNA underwent a first 18-cycle PCR with the universal primers M1SS and BC2_uni_R. As for the original processing: For normalization, 1 million high-quality reads, each with a distinct molecular identifier, were randomly selected from each sample. Reads with shared molecular identifiers were discarded instead of being binned into consensus sequences. MiTCR, with a Q25 quality threshold and the strictest error-elimination algorithm, was used for CDR3 identification, clonotype clustering and error correction. A nonparametric unseen species model with Euler transformation was used to estimate lower-bound total TCR beta diversity. The public reads were quality trimmed at Q25 with fastp and then assembled into clones with MiXCR by TCRdb, keeping productive beta chains. Under each unique CDR3 protein, matching rows form one entry showing the most common genes and DNA. The V and J calls were determined by TCRdb, not by the authors. In all, the sample holds approximately 810,000 distinct CDR3 sequences, and about 30% of those were seen once. 15% to 20% of the sample is held by the ten biggest clonotypes.

The sample is drawn from a study of blood T cells in healthy people across ages (dated by TCRdb to between 2015 and 2016). Background for the entire study: In model experiments, template switching captured roughly one uniquely barcoded TCR beta cDNA molecule for every two T cells. Using the same blood draw, the study looked at two additional independent replicas of 1 million unique cDNA reads for two donors, one aged 18 to 30 and the other aged 80 or older. Age-related changes in TCR beta repertoire diversity were measured in the study by deep sequencing normalized with unique cDNA molecular identifiers. Donors were grouped into four age groups: young (average approximately 15 years), middle-aged (about 38), aged (around 60) and long-lived (just over 80). Donors of different ages were randomly distributed across sequencing lanes to avoid experimental bias. Points the paper makes about the study in general: Total diversity estimates from one million sequenced T cells were considered lower bounds and underestimates. The long-lived group showed more naive CD4+ T cells, fewer expanded clones and increased TCR diversity than the aged group, suggesting age selection. As age increased, observed TCR beta diversity per million T cells dropped in a roughly linear way, and a significant reduction was already evident by age 40. Observed TCR beta diversity correlated strongly with the percentage of naive T cells measured by flow cytometry. Bulk unsorted PBMC profiling prevented conclusive comparison of naive and antigen-experienced compartments. Because the CMV infection status of the donors was unknown, age-related changes in expanded clonotypes may potentially have been confounded.

Donors were under 40 systemically healthy Caucasian individuals from Russia aged roughly 6 to 100 years. Each donor gave 8 to 10 milliliters of peripheral blood, drawn into EDTA-treated Vacutainer tubes. Ficoll-Paque density-gradient centrifugation was used to isolate PBMCs, with at least 7 million per sample. Total RNA, at least 5.5 micrograms per sample, was extracted from PBMCs with Trizol reagent. The percentages of naive CD45RAhigh/CD27high T cells were determined by flow cytometry on a PBMC aliquot from every donor. The germline V gene encodes CDR1 MNHNS and CDR2 SASEGT. Taken from cysteine to phenylalanine, the CDR3 has 16 residues. The sequence is cut down to CDR3 DNA, 48 bases in frame from base 1. Trimming removed 5 bases from V and 3 bases from J; the gene matches leave 11 bases unexplained.

The rearrangement joined TRBV6-1 to TRBJ2-5, and TRBD2 matches 8 of the central bases. This TCR derives from an elderly woman in good health. The sample comprised blood. In nucleotides, the sequence is TGTGCCAGCAGTCTTTTTTCCCCGGGACTAGAAGAGACCCAGTACTTC. Its translation is CASSLFSPGLEETQYF.